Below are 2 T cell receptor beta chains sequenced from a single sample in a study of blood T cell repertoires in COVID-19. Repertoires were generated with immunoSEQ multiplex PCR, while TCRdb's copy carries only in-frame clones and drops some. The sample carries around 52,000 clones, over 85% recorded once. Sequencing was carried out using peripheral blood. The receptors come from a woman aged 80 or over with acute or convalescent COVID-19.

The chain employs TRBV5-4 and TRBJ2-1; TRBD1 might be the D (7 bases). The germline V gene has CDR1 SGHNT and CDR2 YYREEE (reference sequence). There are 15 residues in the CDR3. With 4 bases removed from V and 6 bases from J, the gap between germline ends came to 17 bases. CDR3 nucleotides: TGTGCCAGCAGCGCAGTAAGGGGGCGGGGCAATGAGCAGTTCTTC. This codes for CASSAVRGRGNEQFF.

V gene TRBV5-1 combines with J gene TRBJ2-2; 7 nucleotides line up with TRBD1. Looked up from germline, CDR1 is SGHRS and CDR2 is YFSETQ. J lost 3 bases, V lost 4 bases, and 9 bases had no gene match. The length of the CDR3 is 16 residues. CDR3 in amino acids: CASSTRDSGDTGELFF. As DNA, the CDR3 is TGCGCCAGCAGCACCCGGGACAGCGGAGACACCGGGGAGCTGTTTTTT.